One and the same sample provided the 27 T cell receptor beta chains below, sequenced in a study of blood T cells in healthy people across ages. Together with a sample-barcoded 5' primer, a J-beta primer mix was included in a second PCR lasting about 7 to 11 cycles. TCRdb itself ran the 5' RACE reads through MiXCR, one entry per CDR3 protein. In the table there are roughly 2 million distinct CDR3 sequences, less than 50% of which are singletons. The sequencing sample was made of blood. These receptors were collected from a woman aged 35 to 49 in good health.

This rearrangement joins TRBV9 to TRBJ2-1, with unresolved D. Trimming stripped 0 bases from V and 10 bases from J, with 14 bases between. There are 14 residues in the CDR3. Germline CDR1 and CDR2: SGDLS and YYNGEE. The CDR3 loop reads CASSVGTNTLEQFF. CDR3 DNA: TGTGCCAGCAGCGTAGGAACTAACACTTTGGAGCAGTTCTTC.

This clonotype was seen more than once but under ten times. The CDR3 sequence is CASSEFGVDYGYTF. The CDR3 DNA reads TGTGCCAGCAGTGAATTTGGGGTAGACTATGGCTACACCTTC. The genes are TRBV25-1 and TRBJ1-2; D is undetermined. Trimming left V 1 base short and J 3 bases short, with 9 bases between. The CDR3 contains 14 residues. CDR1 is MGHDK, CDR2 SYGVNS, per germline.

The chain couples TRBV28 to TRBJ2-6, with D uncertain. The CDR3 is made up of 16 amino acids. With 5 bases removed from V and 4 bases from J, the gap between germline ends came to 15 bases. CDR1 is MDHEN, CDR2 SYDVKM, per germline. The CDR3 sequence: CASSPIGQLGANVLTF. The DNA of the CDR3 is TGTGCCAGCAGTCCCATAGGTCAGTTGGGGGCCAACGTCCTGACTTTC.

The chain has TRBV4-1 and TRBJ2-1, with 7 positions matching TRBD2. Trimming at V came to 1 base and at J to 5 bases, leaving 14 bases not matched to a gene. CDR1 and CDR2 from the germline V gene are MGHRA and YSYEKL. This CDR3 spans 18 amino acids. The CDR3 here is CASSQVLGDAGEDNEQFF. CDR3 nucleotides: TGCGCCAGCAGCCAAGTATTGGGTGACGCGGGGGAGGACAATGAGCAGTTCTTC.

A single count supports this clonotype. The V call is TRBV2, the J call TRBJ1-1; the match to TRBD1 covers 8 bases. V dropped 5 bases and J dropped 3; count of bases not matched to a gene: 8. In germline, CDR1 is SNHLY, CDR2 FYNNEI. The CDR3 is 15 amino acids. CDR3 protein: CASSMTGVEDTEAFF. The CDR3 DNA follows: TGTGCCAGCAGTATGACAGGGGTCGAAGACACTGAAGCTTTCTTT.

This chain links TRBV7-2 with TRBJ1-2; 8 bases map to TRBD1. This CDR3 comprises 12 residues. V was pared by 5 bases and J by 8 bases, with 4 bases of the junction left unmatched. Per the germline V gene, CDR1 is SGHTA and CDR2 is FQGNSA. The CDR3 region is CASSRTGQGYTF. Written as DNA, the CDR3 is TGTGCCAGCAGCCGGACAGGGCAAGGCTACACCTTC.

J is TRBJ2-3 and V is TRBV20-1, with no clear D. This CDR3 spans 12 amino acids. Germline lookup yields CDR1 DFQATT and CDR2 SNEGSKA (reference sequence). V lost 5 bases and J 3 bases, leaving 9 bases between the germline ends. CDR3 sequence (DNA): TGCAGTGCTCCCTTTCGGACAGATACGCAGTATTTT. This sequence encodes CSAPFRTDTQYF.

This clonotype appeared a few times. The rearrangement joins TRBV7-9 to TRBJ2-3; D not resolved. Trimming pared 8 bases from V and 0 bases from J, leaving 12 bases between. Germline values: CDR1 SEHNR, CDR2 FQNEAQ (reference sequence). This CDR3 region has 14 residues. The CDR3, as DNA: TGTGCCAGCGCCCGGGCTACCAGCACAGATACGCAGTATTTT. It encodes CASARATSTDTQYF.

The chain uses TRBV12-3 or TRBV12-4 and TRBJ2-1, with TRBD2 identical over 13 bases. The CDR3 totals 15 residues. The trim removed 6 bases at V and 5 bases at J, leaving 4 bases unmatched. DNA of the CDR3: TGTGCCAGCAGGGGACTAGCGGGGTTGAACAATGAGCAGTTCTTC. Its protein is CASRGLAGLNNEQFF.

This rearrangement joins TRBV7-9 to TRBJ2-7; maybe TRBD2 (7 bases). The V end lost 6 bases, the J end lost 2 bases, and 14 bases lay between the germline ends. The CDR3 covers 14 residues. Germline CDR1 reads SEHNR; CDR2 reads FQNEAQ (reference sequence). The CDR3 DNA reads TGTGCCAGCAGTGGAGCGGGGACACCCTACGAGCAGTACTTC. The encoded protein is CASSGAGTPYEQYF.

This chain uses TRBV24-1 with TRBJ1-1; 8 positions match TRBD1. Germline values: CDR1 KGHDR, CDR2 SFDVKD. J was trimmed by 3 bases and V by 8 bases; bases with no gene match: 10. CDR3 length equals 15 residues. CDR3 protein: CATKDREYGDTEAFF. CDR3 bases: TGTGCCACCAAGGACAGGGAGTATGGAGACACTGAAGCTTTCTTT.

This chain uses TRBV6-5 with TRBJ2-7; tentative D call: TRBD2 (5 bases). This CDR3 comprises 16 residues. The germline gives CDR1 MNHEY, CDR2 SVGAGI. V was clipped by 4 bases and J by 0 bases, with 16 bases between them. The CDR3 coding sequence is TGTGCCAGCAGTTCTTTACGAGCGGAACACTCCTACGAGCAGTACTTC. Translation gives CASSSLRAEHSYEQYF.

This chain links TRBV7-2 with TRBJ2-1; TRBD2 agrees at 8 bases. This CDR3 has 15 amino acids. Germline CDR1 is SGHTA and CDR2 is FQGNSA. Trimming removed 5 bases from V and 0 bases from J; junction bases left unmatched: 3. CDR3 in amino acids: CASSIGLASYNEQFF. CDR3 coding DNA: TGTGCCAGCAGCATAGGACTAGCCTCCTACAATGAGCAGTTCTTC. The whole variable domain, remainder taken from reference TRBV7-2 and TRBJ2-1, is GAGVSQSPSNKVTEKGKDVELRCDPISGHTALYWYRQSLGQGLEFLIYFQGNSAPDKSGLPSDRFSAERTGGSVSTLTIQRTQQEDSAVYLCASSIGLASYNEQFFGPGTRLTVL.

As regards this clonotype: An end of the junction differs from the germline gene, which may be a read error. The chain's CDR3 is CASSVTVTSGQEAQYF. CDR3 DNA: TGTGCCAGCAGCGTAACGGTAACTAGCGGCCAAGAGGCCCAGTACTTC. V and J are TRBV9 and TRBJ2-5, with 8 bases lining up with TRBD2. The CDR3 runs to 16 residues. Germline CDR1 is SGDLS and CDR2 is YYNGEE.

This clonotype was seen a few times. The rearrangement uses TRBV5-1 and TRBJ2-1; 11 nucleotides match TRBD2. The CDR3 length is 16 residues. CDR1 is SGHRS and CDR2 is YFSETQ in the germline V gene. The V gene end was trimmed by 3 bases and the J gene end by 5 bases; junction bases not matched to a gene: 7. CDR3 region: CASSSLAGGLDNEQFF. The CDR3 region has the DNA TGCGCCAGCAGCTCCTTAGCGGGGGGGCTGGACAATGAGCAGTTCTTC.

This clonotype was counted a single time. This chain links TRBV12-3 or TRBV12-4 with TRBJ2-1; D is unresolved. V lost 7 bases and J 1 base, leaving 11 bases between the germline ends. There are 14 residues in the CDR3. CDR3 in amino acids: CASISQDSYNEQFF. As DNA, the CDR3 is TGTGCCAGCATTTCCCAGGATTCCTACAATGAGCAGTTCTTC.

The V call is TRBV28, the J call TRBJ2-3, with D tentatively TRBD1 or TRBD2 (5 bases each). CDR1 is MDHEN, CDR2 SYDVKM, per germline. V gave up 7 bases and J gave up 0 bases, with 17 bases separating them. The CDR3 is 16 amino acids. The CDR3 DNA follows: TGTGCCAGCAATGAAGGGGCTAGCTCAAGCACAGATACGCAGTATTTT. It specifies CASNEGASSSTDTQYF. The whole variable domain, filled in from reference TRBV28 and TRBJ2-3, reads DVKVTQSSRYLVKRTGEKVFLECVQDMDHENMFWYRQDPGLGLRLIYFSYDVKMKEKGDIPEGYSVSREKKERFSLILESASTNQTSMYLCASNEGASSSTDTQYFGPGTRLTVL.

In this sample, this clonotype turned up a few times. The chain recombines TRBV5-1 with TRBJ1-6, with D possibly TRBD1 on 5 matching bases. The germline gives CDR1 SGHRS, CDR2 YFSETQ. V shed 7 bases and J shed 7 bases, with 15 bases lying between them. The CDR3 length is 14 residues. The CDR3 DNA is TGCGCCAGCGCCCAGGGCGCGGCGAATTCACCCCTCCACTTT. It specifies CASAQGAANSPLHF.

The rearrangement uses TRBV10-3 and TRBJ2-1; 10 bases align to TRBD2. The V gene's germline CDR1 is ENHRY and CDR2 SYGVKD. J lost 8 bases, V lost 4 bases, and 8 bases had no gene match. The CDR3 sequence is 15 residues long. CDR3: CAISGLAGAGDEQFF. The CDR3 DNA reads as TGTGCCATCAGTGGTCTAGCGGGGGCCGGTGATGAGCAGTTCTTC.

The gene calls are TRBV9 and TRBJ2-3, with TRBD2 matching 8 bases. CDR3 length equals 15 residues. Germline trimming cut 3 bases from V and 4 bases from J; bases unmatched to any gene: 7. Germline loops: CDR1 SGDLS, CDR2 YYNGEE. The CDR3 DNA reads as TGTGCCAGCAGCGACCTGACTAGCGAACCAGATACGCAGTATTTT. Its protein is CASSDLTSEPDTQYF.

The chain uses TRBV29-1 and TRBJ2-7; TRBD2 might be the D (5 bases). CDR3 length: 14 residues. From germline, CDR1 is SQVTM and CDR2 ANQGSEA. V was trimmed by 0 bases and J by 7 bases, leaving 16 bases between them. The CDR3 DNA follows: TGCAGCGTTGAAGATGGACTCCCCCTTTTTGAGCAGTACTTC. Amino acids: CSVEDGLPLFEQYF.

Here the CDR3 reads CASSQREGWDTQYF. DNA for the CDR3: TGCGCCAGCAGCCAAAGGGAAGGTTGGGATACGCAGTATTTT. The chain recombines TRBV4-3 with TRBJ2-3; D remains unclear. From germline, CDR1 is LGHNA and CDR2 YSLEER. CDR3 length equals 14 residues. V dropped 2 bases and J dropped 6 bases, with 12 bases sitting between them.

Ten or more counts support this clonotype. The gene calls are TRBV5-1 and TRBJ2-7, with D perhaps TRBD1 (6 bases). This CDR3 comprises 13 residues. Germline-derived CDR1 and CDR2 are SGHRS and YFSETQ. V lost 2 bases and J 5 bases, leaving 11 bases between the germline ends. CDR3 bases: TGCGCCAGCAGCTTAACAGGGAGCCACGAGCAGTACTTC. Protein sequence: CASSLTGSHEQYF.

V is TRBV20-1 and J is TRBJ2-4; perhaps TRBD2 as D (5 bases). V lost 6 bases to trimming and J lost 0 bases, with 15 bases between them. The CDR3 covers 15 residues. Germline V gene data show CDR1 as DFQATT and CDR2 as SNEGSKA (reference sequence). The CDR3 protein is CSATKGDLAKNIQYF. DNA of the CDR3: TGCAGTGCAACCAAGGGAGATCTAGCCAAAAACATTCAGTACTTC.

This clonotype was detected only a few times. This chain connects TRBV2 to TRBJ2-5, with 10 bases identical to TRBD2. CDR1 and CDR2 (germline): SNHLY, FYNNEI. Unmatched junction bases numbered 15, after V lost 10 bases and J lost 4 bases. CDR3 size: 16 residues. CDR3 DNA: TGTGCCACCGAAACTAGCGGGGTCCGCCAGGGAGAGACCCAGTACTTC. The encoded protein is CATETSGVRQGETQYF.

V is TRBV6-2 or TRBV6-3 and J is TRBJ2-7; 7 nucleotides align to TRBD2. The germline gives CDR1 MNHEY, CDR2 SVGEGT. With 4 bases clipped from V and 4 bases from J, the junction kept 10 bases outside the gene matches. The CDR3 has 15 residues. CDR3 DNA sequence: TGTGCCAGCAGTTCACTAGCGAGTGATCTGTACGAGCAGTACTTC. Translated: CASSSLASDLYEQYF.

This clonotype was found many times. CDR3: CASSSSGDTQYF. The CDR3 DNA reads as TGTGCCAGCTCCTCGAGTGGAGATACGCAGTATTTT. The chain joins TRBV9 to TRBJ2-3, with D hard to call. Trimming cost V 7 bases and J 5 bases, with 11 bases left between them. This CDR3 is built from 12 residues. The germline V gene encodes CDR1 SGDLS and CDR2 YYNGEE.